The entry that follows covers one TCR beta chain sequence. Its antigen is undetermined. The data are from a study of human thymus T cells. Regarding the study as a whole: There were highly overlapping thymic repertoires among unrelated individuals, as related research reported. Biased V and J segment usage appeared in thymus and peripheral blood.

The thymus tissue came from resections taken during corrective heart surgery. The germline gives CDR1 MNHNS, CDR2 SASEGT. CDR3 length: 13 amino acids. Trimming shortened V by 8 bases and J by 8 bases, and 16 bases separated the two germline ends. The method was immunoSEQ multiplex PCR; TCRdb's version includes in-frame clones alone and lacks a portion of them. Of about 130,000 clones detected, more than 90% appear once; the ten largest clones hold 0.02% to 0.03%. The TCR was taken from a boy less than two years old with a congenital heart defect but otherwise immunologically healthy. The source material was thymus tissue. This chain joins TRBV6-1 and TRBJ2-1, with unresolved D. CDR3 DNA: TGTGCCAGCTGGAGCCTAGGATGGGATGAGCAGTTCTTC. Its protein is CASWSLGWDEQFF.